This entry describes one TCR beta chain. Its cognate antigen has yet to be identified. No much larger clonotype is one base removed from it; base qualities were not supplied. This entry comes from a study. The CDR3 runs 15 amino acids, cysteine and phenylalanine included. Of all the DNA, just the CDR3 is kept, 45 bases in frame from base 1. V and J lose 6 bases and 4 bases, and a span of 15 bases separates them. Based on the germline V gene, the CDR1 and CDR2 sequences are SNHLY and FYNNEI. The run used an Illumina MiSeq. TCRdb redid the processing of the public reads, applying fastp at Q25 and MiXCR, and retained in-frame beta chains. CDR3 protein sequences are deduplicated, and each keeps its most common genes and DNA. A total of 4,000 to 5,000 distinct CDR3 sequences appear in this sample, 7.5% to 10% of them only once. About 33% of the sample goes to the ten largest clones.

The chain joins TRBV2 to TRBJ2-2, and TRBD1 may be the D gene, going by 5 matching bases. The TCR sequence derives from a human donor with rheumatoid arthritis. Sequenced sample: CD4+ T cells from peripheral blood. The CDR3 region: CASRALRTSTGELFF. At the DNA level, the sequence is TGTGCCAGCAGGGCGCTCAGGACATCCACCGGGGAGCTGTTTTTT.